These 5 T cell receptor beta chains were sequenced from one sample in a study of identical twins (dated by TCRdb to the mid-2010s). To prepare the library, 5' RACE was applied. The instrument given in TCRdb is Illumina HiSeq 2000. TCRdb redid the processing of the public reads, applying fastp at Q25 and MiXCR, and retained in-frame beta chains. CDR3 protein duplicates are merged, each entry listing the most common genes and DNA. The sample profile shows more than 650,000 distinct CDR3 sequences; around 5.7% of them were found once. The ten largest clones capture 1.5% to 2% of the sample. Source material: naive T cells sorted from blood. According to the study, the label for this sample's cell subset or site signals: cells isolated with a human naive T-cell isolation kit. The receptors derive from a man aged 18 to 29 in good health.

This clonotype has a count of ten or more. V and J are TRBV28 and TRBJ1-4; D remains unclear. The V gene lost 5 bases and the J gene lost 6 bases, with 13 bases spanning the gap. The CDR3 is 14 amino acids. Per germline, CDR1 MDHEN and CDR2 SYDVKM. The CDR3 nucleotides read TGTGCCAGCAGTCCCGTCATGACCCATGAAAAACTGTTTTTT. Protein sequence: CASSPVMTHEKLFF.

This clonotype was detected a few times. The chain employs TRBV21-1 and TRBJ2-3. TRBV21-1 is a documented pseudogene. CDR3 length equals 15 residues. The DNA of the CDR3 is TGTGCCAGCAGAGAGTACTTGAAGTATTCGGATACGCAGTATTTT. It encodes CASREYLKYSDTQYF.

The J gene is TRBJ2-1, the V gene TRBV12-3 or TRBV12-4; the match to TRBD2 covers 8 bases. The CDR3 loop spans 18 amino acids. V gave up 1 base and J gave up 2 bases; unmatched junction bases: 10. The CDR3 reads CASSLVREGTAPYNEQFF. The CDR3 DNA sequence: TGTGCCAGCAGTTTAGTCCGGGAGGGGACTGCACCCTACAATGAGCAGTTCTTC.

In its sample, this clonotype was seen a few times. The chain has TRBV7-2 and TRBJ2-1; 10 bases map to TRBD2. CDR1 and CDR2 from the germline V gene are SGHTA and FQGNSA. The V gene end was trimmed by 5 bases and the J gene end by 6 bases; junction bases not matched to a gene: 1. The CDR3 is 13 amino acids. Here the CDR3 reads CASSRTSGNEQFF. CDR3 in DNA: TGTGCCAGCAGCCGGACTAGCGGCAATGAGCAGTTCTTC. The full variable domain, rest sourced from reference TRBV7-2 and TRBJ2-1, is GAGVSQSPSNKVTEKGKDVELRCDPISGHTALYWYRQSLGQGLEFLIYFQGNSAPDKSGLPSDRFSAERTGGSVSTLTIQRTQQEDSAVYLCASSRTSGNEQFFGPGTRLTVL.

Only a few counts were recorded for this clonotype. V gene TRBV9 combines with J gene TRBJ2-2; maybe TRBD2 (6 bases). Germline loops: CDR1 SGDLS, CDR2 YYNGEE. The CDR3 totals 18 residues. With 1 base removed from V and 4 bases from J, the gap between germline ends came to 20 bases. The CDR3 here is CASSVNRAGRAFTGELFF. CDR3 coding DNA: TGTGCCAGCAGCGTAAATAGGGCGGGAAGGGCCTTCACCGGGGAGCTGTTTTTT.